This is a list of T cell receptor beta chains from one sample in a study of metastatic and nonmetastatic thyroid tumors. MiXCR was used by TCRdb to re-call the PCR reads. Here the sample spans about 12,000 clones, approximately 25% being singletons. The sample was tumor tissue. The receptors shown here come from a female donor with papillary thyroid cancer or a benign thyroid nodule (not recorded which). Some clones in this sample may be carry-over from other donors' samples. Each CDR3 is given with its conserved first and last residue. The D gene is left open where the match is weak. A row's size may be missing; if present it is once, few, many or a size class.

clone size,D gene,V gene,J gene,CDR3 protein,CDR3 DNA
NA,NA,TRBV30,TRBJ1-2,CAWTGDYGYTF,TGTGCCTGGACAGGGGACTATGGCTACACCTTC
NA,TRBD1,TRBV3-1,TRBJ1-3,CASSQEEGQGAKNTIYF,TGTGCCAGCAGCCAAGAGGAGGGACAGGGGGCGAAAAACACCATATATTTT
once,TRBD2,TRBV6-4,TRBJ2-3,CASSDSSGGADTQYF,TGTGCCAGCAGTGACTCTAGCGGGGGGGCAGATACGCAGTATTTT
NA,TRBD1,TRBV20-1,TRBJ2-7,CSLGQGLTYEQYF,TGCAGTCTTGGACAGGGACTTACCTACGAGCAGTACTTC
many,TRBD1,TRBV6-2/TRBV6-3,TRBJ1-2,CASSSWDSPRGYTF,TGTGCCAGCAGTTCCTGGGACAGCCCTCGAGGCTACACCTTC
medium-sized,TRBD1,TRBV20-1,TRBJ1-5,CSVDQGGNQPQHF,TGCAGTGTTGACCAGGGGGGAAATCAGCCCCAGCATTTT
NA,TRBD2,TRBV6-4,TRBJ2-1,CASSASGSENEQFF,TGTGCCAGCAGTGCTAGCGGGAGTGAGAATGAGCAGTTCTTC
NA,NA,TRBV5-1,TRBJ1-1,CASSRHQGLGTEAFF,TGCGCCAGCAGCCGCCACCAGGGGTTAGGCACTGAAGCTTTCTTT
many,NA,TRBV28,TRBJ2-7,CASSLNPFYEQYF,TGTGCCAGCAGTTTAAATCCATTCTACGAGCAGTACTTC
NA,NA,TRBV20-1,TRBJ2-2,CSAGAYSVSLTGELFF,TGCAGTGCTGGAGCTTATAGCGTGAGTCTCACCGGGGAGCTATTTTTT
many,NA,TRBV28,TRBJ1-5,CASSLPNRVRSNQPQHF,TGTGCCAGCAGTTTACCGAACAGGGTTAGGAGCAATCAGCCCCAGCATTTT
NA,NA,TRBV7-2,TRBJ1-1,CASSLGVGLGTEAFF,TGTGCCAGCAGCCTAGGGGTGGGGTTAGGCACTGAAGCTTTCTTT
many,NA,TRBV19,TRBJ2-2,CASSIVDPGELFF,TGTGCCAGTAGTATTGTAGATCCTGGGGAGCTGTTTTTT
many,NA,TRBV7-6,TRBJ1-1,CASSLGLMQNTEAFF,TGTGCCAGCAGCTTAGGACTGATGCAGAACACTGAAGCTTTCTTT
NA,NA,TRBV30,TRBJ1-4,CAWSVGWAGTEKLFF,TGTGCCTGGAGTGTCGGGTGGGCAGGAACTGAAAAACTGTTTTTT
few,NA,TRBV6-5,TRBJ1-3,CASSYSVGGWNTIYF,TGTGCCAGCAGTTACTCTGTGGGAGGGTGGAACACCATATATTTT
NA,TRBD2,TRBV20-1,TRBJ2-7,CSGTDKLGSGRASVTYEQYF,TGCAGTGGTACGGATAAACTAGGTAGCGGGAGGGCCTCGGTGACATACGAGCAGTACTTC
many,NA,TRBV5-1,TRBJ2-5,CASSLVAGPETQYF,TGCGCCAGCAGCTTGGTCGCAGGGCCAGAGACCCAGTACTTC
few,TRBD1,TRBV6-6,TRBJ2-2,CASSYSIRGPAGELFF,TGTGCCAGCAGTTACTCGATTAGGGGGCCCGCCGGGGAGCTGTTTTTT
many,TRBD1,TRBV7-2,TRBJ2-1,CASSVRAGQGRDEQFF,TGTGCCAGCAGCGTACGGGCGGGACAGGGGCGGGATGAGCAGTTCTTC
many,NA,TRBV20-1,TRBJ1-3,CSARDWQGGGGNTIYF,TGCAGTGCTAGAGATTGGCAGGGAGGGGGTGGAAACACCATATATTTT
NA,TRBD1,TRBV5-1,TRBJ2-5,CASSLGTGLETQYF,TGCGCCAGCAGCTTAGGGACAGGGTTAGAGACCCAGTACTTC
many,NA,TRBV12-3/TRBV12-4,TRBJ1-3,CASSGGGAGNTIYF,TGTGCCAGCAGTGGGGGGGGGGCTGGAAACACCATATATTTT
few,NA,TRBV12-3/TRBV12-4,TRBJ2-7,CASSSQGRGSDEQYF,TGTGCCAGCAGCTCCCAGGGGCGCGGGAGCGACGAGCAGTACTTC
NA,NA,TRBV30,TRBJ2-5,CAWILFGAGQETQYF,TGTGCCTGGATCTTATTTGGGGCAGGCCAAGAGACCCAGTACTTC
few,NA,TRBV7-9,TRBJ2-7,CASGSSEQYF,TGTGCCAGCGGGAGTTCCGAGCAGTACTTC
NA,NA,TRBV12-3/TRBV12-4,TRBJ2-2,CASGQGGTGELLF,TGTGCCAGCGGACAGGGAGGGACCGGGGAGCTGCTTTTT
NA,TRBD1,TRBV20-1,TRBJ2-1,CSASMTRQGTNEQFF,TGCAGTGCTAGTATGACGAGACAGGGAACCAATGAGCAGTTCTTC
medium-sized,TRBD2,TRBV9,TRBJ2-1,CASSVVGQGTSGSRDEQFF,TGTGCCAGCAGCGTAGTGGGACAGGGGACTAGCGGGAGTAGGGATGAGCAGTTCTTC
many,NA,TRBV28,TRBJ2-5,CASRAGKETQYF,TGTGCCAGCCGTGCAGGGAAAGAGACCCAGTACTTC
NA,TRBD1,TRBV20-1,TRBJ2-7,CSASYPDRLYEQYF,TGCAGTGCTTCCTACCCGGACAGGCTGTACGAGCAGTACTTC
few,TRBD2,TRBV6-5,TRBJ2-7,CASSYSREGNNLYEQYF,TGTGCCAGCAGTTACTCGAGGGAGGGGAACAATCTCTACGAGCAGTACTTC
once,NA,TRBV18,TRBJ1-4,CASSLLLTPQGLNEKLFF,TGTGCCAGCTCACTGCTTCTCACCCCTCAGGGACTAAATGAAAAACTGTTTTTT
many,NA,TRBV10-3,TRBJ1-1,CAMRAPGRHTKAFF,TGTGCCATGAGGGCCCCGGGCAGACACACTAAAGCTTTCTTT
many,TRBD2,TRBV7-9,TRBJ2-7,CASSRGGATYEQYF,TGTGCCAGCAGCCGGGGGGGTGCAACCTACGAGCAGTACTTC
many,TRBD2,TRBV24-1,TRBJ2-3,CATSGSGSLDTQYF,TGTGCCACCAGTGGAAGCGGGAGTTTAGATACGCAGTATTTT
NA,TRBD1,TRBV5-1,TRBJ2-1,CASSLGQGYNEQFF,TGCGCCAGCAGCTTGGGACAGGGCTACAATGAGCAGTTCTTC
NA,NA,TRBV30,TRBJ1-1,CAWSGALEAFF,TGTGCCTGGAGTGGGGCACTTGAAGCTTTCTTT
many,NA,TRBV7-2,TRBJ1-2,CASSLGGGSGYGYTF,TGTGCCAGCAGCTTAGGGGGGGGTTCTGGCTATGGCTACACCTTC
NA,TRBD2,TRBV18,TRBJ2-1,CASSPERGGYDEQFF,TGTGCCAGCTCACCAGAGCGGGGAGGTTACGATGAGCAGTTCTTC
medium-sized,NA,TRBV7-2,TRBJ1-1,CASSLGASVAEAFF,TGTGCCAGCAGCTTAGGAGCGTCCGTTGCTGAAGCTTTCTTT
many,NA,TRBV19,TRBJ1-1,CASSLHMNTEAFF,TGTGCCAGTAGTCTCCATATGAACACTGAAGCTTTCTTT
many,NA,TRBV19,TRBJ1-5,CASSISTNQPQHF,TGTGCCAGTAGTATCAGCACTAATCAGCCCCAGCATTTT
many,TRBD1,TRBV5-5,TRBJ2-7,CASSRGAGTANEQYF,TGTGCCAGCAGCAGAGGAGCCGGGACAGCTAACGAGCAGTACTTC